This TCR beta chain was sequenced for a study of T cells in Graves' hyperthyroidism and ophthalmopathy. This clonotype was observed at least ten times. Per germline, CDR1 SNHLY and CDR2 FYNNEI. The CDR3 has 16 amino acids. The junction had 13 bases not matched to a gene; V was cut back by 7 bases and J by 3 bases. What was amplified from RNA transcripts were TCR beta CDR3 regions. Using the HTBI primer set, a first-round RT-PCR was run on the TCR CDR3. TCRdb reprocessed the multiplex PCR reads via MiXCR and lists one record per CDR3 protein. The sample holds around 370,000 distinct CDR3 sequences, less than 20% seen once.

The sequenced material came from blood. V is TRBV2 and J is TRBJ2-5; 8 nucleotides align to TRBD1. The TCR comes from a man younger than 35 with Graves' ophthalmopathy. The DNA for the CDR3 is TGTGCCAGCATCCTGAGGGAGGACAGGGTCGAAGAGACCCAGTACTTC. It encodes CASILREDRVEETQYF.